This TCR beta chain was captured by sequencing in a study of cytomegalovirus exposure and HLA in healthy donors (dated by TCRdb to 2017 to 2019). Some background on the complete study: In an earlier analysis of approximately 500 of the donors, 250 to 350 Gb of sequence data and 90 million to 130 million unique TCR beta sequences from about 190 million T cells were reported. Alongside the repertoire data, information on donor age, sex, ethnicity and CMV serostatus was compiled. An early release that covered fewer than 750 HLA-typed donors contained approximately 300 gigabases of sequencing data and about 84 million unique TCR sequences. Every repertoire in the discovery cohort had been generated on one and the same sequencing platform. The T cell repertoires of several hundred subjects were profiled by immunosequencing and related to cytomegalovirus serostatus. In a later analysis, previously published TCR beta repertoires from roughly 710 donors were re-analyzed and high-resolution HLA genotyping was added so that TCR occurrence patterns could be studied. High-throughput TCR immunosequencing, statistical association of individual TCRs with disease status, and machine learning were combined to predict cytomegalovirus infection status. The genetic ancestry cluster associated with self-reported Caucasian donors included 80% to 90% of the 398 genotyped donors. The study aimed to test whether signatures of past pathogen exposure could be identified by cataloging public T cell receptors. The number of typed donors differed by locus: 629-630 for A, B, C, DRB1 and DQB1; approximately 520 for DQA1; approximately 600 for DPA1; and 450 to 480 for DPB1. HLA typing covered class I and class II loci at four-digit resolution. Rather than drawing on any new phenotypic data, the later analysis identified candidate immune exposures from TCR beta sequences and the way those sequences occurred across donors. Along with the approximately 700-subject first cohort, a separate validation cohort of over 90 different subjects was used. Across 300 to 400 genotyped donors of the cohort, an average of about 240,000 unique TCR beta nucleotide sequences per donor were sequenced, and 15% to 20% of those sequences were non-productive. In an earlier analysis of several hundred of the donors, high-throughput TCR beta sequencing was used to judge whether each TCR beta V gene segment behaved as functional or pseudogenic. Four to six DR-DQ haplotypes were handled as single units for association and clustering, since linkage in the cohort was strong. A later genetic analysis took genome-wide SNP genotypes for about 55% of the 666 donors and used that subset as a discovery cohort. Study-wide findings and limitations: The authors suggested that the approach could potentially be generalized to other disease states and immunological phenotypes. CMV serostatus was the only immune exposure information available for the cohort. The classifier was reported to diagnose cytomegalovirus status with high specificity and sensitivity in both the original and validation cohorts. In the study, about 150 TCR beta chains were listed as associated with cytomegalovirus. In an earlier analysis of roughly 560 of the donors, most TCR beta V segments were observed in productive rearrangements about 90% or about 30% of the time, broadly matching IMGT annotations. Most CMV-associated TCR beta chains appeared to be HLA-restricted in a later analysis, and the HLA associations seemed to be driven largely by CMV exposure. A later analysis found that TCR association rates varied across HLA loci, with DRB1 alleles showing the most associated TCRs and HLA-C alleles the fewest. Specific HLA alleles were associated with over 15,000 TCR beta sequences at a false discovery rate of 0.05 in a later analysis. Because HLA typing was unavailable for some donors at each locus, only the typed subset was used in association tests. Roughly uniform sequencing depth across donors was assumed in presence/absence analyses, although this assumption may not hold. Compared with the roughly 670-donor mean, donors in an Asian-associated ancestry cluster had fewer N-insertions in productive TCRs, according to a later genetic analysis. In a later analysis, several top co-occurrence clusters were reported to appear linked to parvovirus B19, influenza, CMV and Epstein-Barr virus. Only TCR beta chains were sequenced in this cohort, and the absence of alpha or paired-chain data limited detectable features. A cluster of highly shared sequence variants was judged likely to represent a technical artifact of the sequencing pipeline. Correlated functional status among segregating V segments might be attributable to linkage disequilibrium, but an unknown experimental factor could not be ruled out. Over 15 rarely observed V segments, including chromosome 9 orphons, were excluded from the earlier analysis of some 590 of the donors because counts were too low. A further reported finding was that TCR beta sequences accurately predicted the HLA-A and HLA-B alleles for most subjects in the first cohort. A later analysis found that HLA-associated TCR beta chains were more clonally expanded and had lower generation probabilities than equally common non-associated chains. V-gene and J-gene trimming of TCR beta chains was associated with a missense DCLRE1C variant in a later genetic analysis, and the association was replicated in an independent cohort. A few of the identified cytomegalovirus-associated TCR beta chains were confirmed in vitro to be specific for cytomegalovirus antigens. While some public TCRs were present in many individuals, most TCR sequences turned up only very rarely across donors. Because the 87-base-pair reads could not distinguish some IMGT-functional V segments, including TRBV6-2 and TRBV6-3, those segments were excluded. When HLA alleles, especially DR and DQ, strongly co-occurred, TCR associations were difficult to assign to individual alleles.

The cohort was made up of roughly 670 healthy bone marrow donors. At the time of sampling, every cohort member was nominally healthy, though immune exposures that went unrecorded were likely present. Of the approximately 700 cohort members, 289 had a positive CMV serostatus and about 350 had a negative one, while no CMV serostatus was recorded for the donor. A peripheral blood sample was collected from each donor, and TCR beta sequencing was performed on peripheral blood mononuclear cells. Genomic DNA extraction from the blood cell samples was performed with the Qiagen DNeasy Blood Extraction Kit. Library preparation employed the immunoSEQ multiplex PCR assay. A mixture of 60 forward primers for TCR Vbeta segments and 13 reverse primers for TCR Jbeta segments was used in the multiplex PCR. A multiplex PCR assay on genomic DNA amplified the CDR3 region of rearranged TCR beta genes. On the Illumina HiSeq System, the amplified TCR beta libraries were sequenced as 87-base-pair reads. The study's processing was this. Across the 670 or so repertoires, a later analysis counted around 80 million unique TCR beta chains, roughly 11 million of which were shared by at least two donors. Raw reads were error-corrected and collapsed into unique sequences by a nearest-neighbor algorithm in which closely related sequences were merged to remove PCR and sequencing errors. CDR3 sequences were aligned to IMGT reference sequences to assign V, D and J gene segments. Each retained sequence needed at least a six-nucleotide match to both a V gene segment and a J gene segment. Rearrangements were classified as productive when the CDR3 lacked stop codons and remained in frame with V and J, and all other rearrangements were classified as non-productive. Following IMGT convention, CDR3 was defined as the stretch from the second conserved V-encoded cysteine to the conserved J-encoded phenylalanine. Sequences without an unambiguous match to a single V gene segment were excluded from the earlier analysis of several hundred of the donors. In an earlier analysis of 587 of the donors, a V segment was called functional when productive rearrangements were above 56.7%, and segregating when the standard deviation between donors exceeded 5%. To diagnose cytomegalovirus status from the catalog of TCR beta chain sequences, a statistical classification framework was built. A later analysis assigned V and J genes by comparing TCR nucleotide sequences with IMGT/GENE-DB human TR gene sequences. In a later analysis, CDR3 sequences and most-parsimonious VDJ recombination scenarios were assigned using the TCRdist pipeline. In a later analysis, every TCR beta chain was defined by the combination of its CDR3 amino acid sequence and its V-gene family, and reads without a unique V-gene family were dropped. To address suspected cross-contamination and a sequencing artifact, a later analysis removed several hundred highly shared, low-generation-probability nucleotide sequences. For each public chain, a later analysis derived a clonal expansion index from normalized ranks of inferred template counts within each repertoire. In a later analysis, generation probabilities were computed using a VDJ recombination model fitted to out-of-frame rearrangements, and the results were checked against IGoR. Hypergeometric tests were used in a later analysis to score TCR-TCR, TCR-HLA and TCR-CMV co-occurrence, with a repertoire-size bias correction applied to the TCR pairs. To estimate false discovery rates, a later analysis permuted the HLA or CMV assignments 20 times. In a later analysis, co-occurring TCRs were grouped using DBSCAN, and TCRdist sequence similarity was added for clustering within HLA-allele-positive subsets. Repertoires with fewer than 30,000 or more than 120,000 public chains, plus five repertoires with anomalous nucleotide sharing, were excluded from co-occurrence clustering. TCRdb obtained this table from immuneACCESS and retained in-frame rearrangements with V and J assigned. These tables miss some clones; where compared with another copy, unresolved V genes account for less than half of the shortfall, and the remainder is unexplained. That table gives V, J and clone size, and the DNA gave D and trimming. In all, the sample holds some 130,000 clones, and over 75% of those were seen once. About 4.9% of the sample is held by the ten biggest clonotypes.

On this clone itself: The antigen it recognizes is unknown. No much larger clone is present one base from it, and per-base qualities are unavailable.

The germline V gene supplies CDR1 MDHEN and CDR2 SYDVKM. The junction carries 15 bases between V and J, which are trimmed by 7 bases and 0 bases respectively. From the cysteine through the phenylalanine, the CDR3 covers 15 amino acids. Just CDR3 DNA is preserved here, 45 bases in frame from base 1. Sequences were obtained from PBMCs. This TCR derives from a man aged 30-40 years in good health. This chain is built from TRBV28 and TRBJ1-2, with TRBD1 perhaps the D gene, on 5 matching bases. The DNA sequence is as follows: TGTGCCAGCACCCTGGGGGGGAGGGCTAACTATGGCTACACCTTC. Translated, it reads CASTLGGRANYGYTF.